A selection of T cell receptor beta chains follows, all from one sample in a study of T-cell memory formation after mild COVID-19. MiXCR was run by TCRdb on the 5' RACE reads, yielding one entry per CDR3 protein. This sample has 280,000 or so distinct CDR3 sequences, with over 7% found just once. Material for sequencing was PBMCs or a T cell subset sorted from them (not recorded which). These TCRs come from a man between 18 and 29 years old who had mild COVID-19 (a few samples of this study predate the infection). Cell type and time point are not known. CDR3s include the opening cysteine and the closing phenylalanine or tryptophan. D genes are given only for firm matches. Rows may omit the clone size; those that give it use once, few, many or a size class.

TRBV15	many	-	CATSNIKGPRTDTQYF
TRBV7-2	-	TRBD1	CASSFGTGGSRGYTF
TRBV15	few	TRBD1	CATSKAPGQGWGSYTF
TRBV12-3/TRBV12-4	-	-	CASTVAGDRSVKAFF
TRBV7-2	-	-	CASSPIGGGGGTQYF
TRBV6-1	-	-	CASMEGAPQTF
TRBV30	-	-	CACNDRATGELFF
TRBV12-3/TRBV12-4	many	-	CASSEPGRAHNEQFF
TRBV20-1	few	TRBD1	CSASGTGVDGEQYF
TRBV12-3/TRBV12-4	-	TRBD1	CASSLRGPSTDTQYF
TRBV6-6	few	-	CASSYSERTEAFF
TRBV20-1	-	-	CSAQRGQGTGYTF
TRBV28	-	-	CASSPDPEQRVTQYF
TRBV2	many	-	CASSDTTTTNEKLFF
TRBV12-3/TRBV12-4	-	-	CASSPHGGTEAFF
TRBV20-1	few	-	CSARGASGVPRTDTQYF
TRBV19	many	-	CASRYRLASTGELFF
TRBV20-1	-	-	CSATELHNEQFF
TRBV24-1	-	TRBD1	CATSSYPGQGYTDTQYF
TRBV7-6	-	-	CASSTYTGTVITDTQYF
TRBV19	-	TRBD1	CASKGGTAQNYGYTF
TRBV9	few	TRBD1	CASSVMGDRQYNEQFF
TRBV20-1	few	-	CSARENLVNTEAFF
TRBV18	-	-	CASSPLDPQNYGYTF